These 30 T cell receptor beta chains were all obtained from the same sample, sequenced in a study of T cell repertoires in cytomegalovirus infection. Via MiXCR, TCRdb re-called the reads, giving one row per CDR3 protein. This table has about 180,000 distinct CDR3 sequences, around an eighth appearing once. The specimen sequenced was PBMCs. These receptors were taken from a human donor in good health (CMV status not recorded). Some clones in this sample may be carry-over from other donors' samples.

This clonotype was found many times. The genes are TRBV7-2 and TRBJ1-6; 11 bases line up with TRBD1. V was pared by 4 bases and J by 7 bases, with 6 bases of the junction left unmatched. The CDR3 contains 16 residues. Germline loops: CDR1 SGHTA, CDR2 FQGNSA. CDR3 in amino acids: CASSSPGQGENSPLHF. The DNA for the CDR3 is TGTGCCAGCAGCTCCCCGGGACAGGGGGAAAATTCACCCCTCCACTTT.

This chain links TRBV20-1 with TRBJ2-3; D is possibly TRBD1 (6 bases). V lost 3 bases to trimming and J lost 1 base, with 14 bases between them. Looked up from germline, CDR1 is DFQATT and CDR2 is SNEGSKA (reference sequence). There are 15 residues in the CDR3. For the CDR3, the DNA is TGCAGTGCTAGGACGGGTGGGGGCCGCACAGATACGCAGTATTTT. It yields the protein CSARTGGGRTDTQYF.

This clonotype has only a few counts. This chain connects TRBV28 to TRBJ2-7; D is ambiguous. The CDR3 extends over 15 amino acids. Looked up from germline, CDR1 is MDHEN and CDR2 is SYDVKM. With 2 bases removed from V and 2 bases from J, the gap between germline ends came to 13 bases. CDR3 protein: CASSLLPGTTYEQYF. The CDR3 DNA reads TGTGCCAGCAGTTTACTCCCAGGAACCACCTACGAGCAGTACTTC.

This clonotype turned up a few times. The chain employs TRBV27 and TRBJ1-2; D is uncertain. There are 14 residues in the CDR3. V was pared by 6 bases and J by 2 bases, with 13 bases between. CDR1 is MNHEY, CDR2 SMNVEV, per germline (reference sequence). DNA of the CDR3: TGTGCCAGCAGGGTGGAGACGGCAAACTATGGCTACACCTTC. It encodes CASRVETANYGYTF.

The V gene is TRBV3-1, the J gene TRBJ2-1; D is uncertain. The ends were cut back, 0 bases at V and 15 bases at J, with 21 bases in the middle. Germline CDR1 LGHDT, CDR2 YNNKEL (reference sequence). This CDR3 contains 15 residues. The CDR3: CASSQELPDTYGRFF. The CDR3 region has the DNA TGTGCCAGCAGCCAAGAGTTACCCGATACGTACGGGCGGTTCTTC.

This clonotype was detected many times. The J gene is TRBJ2-1, the V gene TRBV28; TRBD2 matches at 14 bases. The CDR3 loop spans 19 amino acids. V trimming: 5 bases; J trimming: 3 bases; junction bases outside the gene matches: 12. In germline, CDR1 is MDHEN, CDR2 SYDVKM. In DNA, the CDR3 is TGTGCCAGCAGTGCATCCCCCGGGACTAGCGGGAGTTTCTACAATGAGCAGTTCTTC. Translating it yields CASSASPGTSGSFYNEQFF.

J is TRBJ2-2 and V is TRBV27; D gene uncertain. This CDR3 region has 13 residues. Trimming took off 3 bases at V and 6 bases at J, with 8 bases between the two ends. Germline-derived CDR1 and CDR2 are MNHEY and SMNVEV (reference sequence). CDR3 sequence (DNA): TGTGCCAGCAGTTTGGGCGCGTCCGGGGAGCTGTTTTTT. Its translation: CASSLGASGELFF.

The chain recombines TRBV29-1 with TRBJ1-5; TRBD1 is a possible D gene (5 bases). The CDR3 covers 14 residues. Germline V lookup: CDR1 SQVTM, CDR2 ANQGSEA. Trimming shortened V by 4 bases and J by 0 bases, and 10 bases separated the two germline ends. CDR3 protein: CSVGGDVSNQPQHF. Written as DNA, the CDR3 is TGCAGCGTTGGGGGGGACGTTAGCAATCAGCCCCAGCATTTT. The full variable domain, in which reference TRBV29-1 and TRBJ1-5 provide the parts outside the CDR3, is SAVISQKPSRDICQRGTSLTIQCQVDSQVTMMFWYRQQPGQSLTLIATANQGSEATYESGFVIDKFPISRPNLTFSTLTVSNMSPEDSSIYLCSVGGDVSNQPQHFGDGTRLSIL.

This clonotype was recorded many times. The chain links TRBV28 to TRBJ1-5, with D maybe TRBD1 (5 bases). Trimming pared 6 bases from V and 2 bases from J, leaving 17 bases between. This CDR3 comprises 16 residues. CDR1 and CDR2 (germline): MDHEN, SYDVKM. The DNA of the CDR3 is TGTGCCAGCAGCCCATTCGGGGCGGGGGGCAATCAGCCCCAGCATTTT. As protein: CASSPFGAGGNQPQHF. The full variable domain, rest sourced from reference TRBV28 and TRBJ1-5, is DVKVTQSSRYLVKRTGEKVFLECVQDMDHENMFWYRQDPGLGLRLIYFSYDVKMKEKGDIPEGYSVSREKKERFSLILESASTNQTSMYLCASSPFGAGGNQPQHFGDGTRLSIL.

This clonotype was seen many times. The chain links TRBV28 to TRBJ2-3; the match to TRBD2 covers 9 bases. CDR1 MDHEN and CDR2 SYDVKM come from the germline V gene. Trimming at V came to 6 bases and at J to 2 bases, leaving 6 bases not matched to a gene. The CDR3 runs to 15 residues. The CDR3 is CASRRLAENTDTQYF. DNA for the CDR3: TGTGCCAGCAGACGACTAGCGGAGAACACAGATACGCAGTATTTT.

This clonotype was counted only a few times. In nucleotides, the CDR3 is TGCAGCGTTGTTGCGGTGAGAGGATACGAGCAGTACTTC. It translates to CSVVAVRGYEQYF. The J gene is TRBJ2-7, the V gene TRBV29-1; D unresolved. CDR3 length: 13 residues. Germline CDR1 is SQVTM and CDR2 is ANQGSEA. V was trimmed by 4 bases and J by 4 bases, leaving 14 bases between them.

This clonotype was recorded at least ten times. The genes are TRBV6-2 or TRBV6-3 and TRBJ2-1, with D possibly matching TRBD2 (5 bases). The germline gives CDR1 MNHEY, CDR2 SVGEGT. V was pared by 2 bases and J by 4 bases, with 12 bases between. This CDR3 comprises 15 residues. Here the CDR3 DNA reads TGTGCCAGCAGTTACGAGTCGTGGGAGTACAATGAGCAGTTCTTC. Encoded protein: CASSYESWEYNEQFF.

This clonotype was counted between two and nine times. The genes are TRBV2 and TRBJ2-7; no clear D. V shed 6 bases and J shed 4 bases, with 13 bases lying between them. The CDR3 is made up of 13 amino acids. The V gene's germline CDR1 is SNHLY and CDR2 FYNNEI. The DNA of the CDR3 is TGTGCCAGCAGGACGGACGGAACGTACGAGCAGTACTTC. This encodes CASRTDGTYEQYF.

The table lists this clonotype with a few counts. The chain links TRBV14 to TRBJ2-2; the D is unclear. CDR3 length: 16 residues. The germline gives CDR1 SGHDN, CDR2 FVKESK. V lost 4 bases and J 3 bases, leaving 15 bases between the germline ends. Here the CDR3 DNA reads TGTGCCAGCAGCCTACTCGTACAACGGGACACCGGGGAGCTGTTTTTT. It is translated as CASSLLVQRDTGELFF.

This clonotype was detected ten times or more. J is TRBJ2-2 and V is TRBV19; no clear D gene. Trimming stripped 6 bases from V and 3 bases from J, with 5 bases between. CDR1 is LNHDA, CDR2 SQIVND, per germline (reference sequence). The CDR3 covers 12 residues. The CDR3 nucleotides read TGTGCCAGTAGCAACTACACCGGGGAGCTGTTTTTT. Amino acids: CASSNYTGELFF.

This clonotype has only a few counts. The chain recombines TRBV20-1 with TRBJ1-2, with 7 bases lining up with TRBD1. The CDR3 consists of 15 residues. Germline V gene lookup returns CDR1 DFQATT and CDR2 SNEGSKA (reference sequence). Germline trimming cut 3 bases from V and 5 bases from J; bases unmatched to any gene: 12. The CDR3 coding sequence is TGCAGTGCTAGTCAATGGAGGGGGCCTTTATATGGCTACACCTTC. Protein: CSASQWRGPLYGYTF.

This clonotype was picked up a small number of times. The chain couples TRBV29-1 to TRBJ1-1, with D hard to call. V was clipped by 3 bases and J by 5 bases, with 19 bases between them. There are 15 residues in the CDR3. From germline, CDR1 is SQVTM and CDR2 ANQGSEA. The CDR3, as DNA: TGCAGCGTTGACGGTTGGGGTGCGCCCGGGACTGAAGCTTTCTTT. As protein: CSVDGWGAPGTEAFF.

About this clonotype itself: A read error is possible here, since a much larger clone lies one base away. In this CDR3 the conserved last residue, phenylalanine or tryptophan, is missing, so a read error is likely. This sequence joins TRBV7-9 and TRBJ2-1, with TRBD1 as a possible D gene (5 bases). The V end was cut by 5 bases, the J end by 2 bases, with 13 bases between. The CDR3 loop spans 15 amino acids. CDR1 is SEHNR and CDR2 is FQNEAQ in the germline V gene (reference sequence). This chain's CDR3 is CASSPPRTTYNEQFS. CDR3 coding DNA: TGTGCCAGCAGCCCCCCACGGACAACCTACAATGAGCAGTTCTCC.

This clonotype was seen a few times. The rearrangement uses TRBV6-1 and TRBJ2-7; D uncertain. The germline V and J ends were trimmed by 6 bases and 0 bases, with 12 bases remaining between them. This CDR3 is 14 amino acids long. From germline, CDR1 is MNHNS and CDR2 SASEGT. Here the CDR3 DNA reads TGTGCCAGCAGGTCGACACCTGCCTCCTACGAGCAGTACTTC. This encodes CASRSTPASYEQYF.

Many counts were recorded for this clonotype. This CDR3 reads CASGGLAGGSNEQFF. The CDR3 DNA reads TGTGCCAGCGGGGGACTAGCGGGAGGAAGTAATGAGCAGTTCTTC. V gene TRBV7-6 combines with J gene TRBJ2-1; 15 bases fit TRBD2. This CDR3 contains 15 residues. V was clipped by 8 bases and J by 7 bases; unmatched bases: 6. Germline lookup yields CDR1 SGHVS and CDR2 FNYEAQ.

This clonotype turned up a few times. This sequence joins TRBV12-3 or TRBV12-4 and TRBJ1-5; D ambiguous. V was pared by 5 bases and J by 7 bases, with 12 bases between. This CDR3 spans 13 amino acids. The DNA of the CDR3 is TGTGCCAGCAGTCCCCGGGGAGTCCAGCCCCAGCATTTT. Protein product: CASSPRGVQPQHF.

This clonotype was detected only a few times. The rearrangement links TRBV12-3 or TRBV12-4 to TRBJ1-5; TRBD1 matches 9 bases. The CDR3 has 15 amino acids. Trimming took 0 bases from V and 4 from J; bases not matched to a gene: 1. The CDR3: CASSLADRGNQPQHF. CDR3 DNA sequence: TGTGCCAGCAGTTTAGCCGACAGGGGGAATCAGCCCCAGCATTTT.

This clonotype has more than one count but fewer than ten. The chain joins TRBV7-3 to TRBJ2-4; D is uncertain. This CDR3 has 15 amino acids. Germline V gene sequence: CDR1 SGHTA, CDR2 FQGTGA. The V end was cut by 0 bases, the J end by 5 bases, with 11 bases between. The DNA for the CDR3 is TGTGCCAGCAGCTTAACGTCGGCAGGACAAAACATTCAGTACTTC. Protein product: CASSLTSAGQNIQYF.

This clonotype was found many times. The V call is TRBV4-2, the J call TRBJ1-4, with D maybe TRBD1 (5 bases). The CDR3 runs to 16 residues. V lost 3 bases and J lost 6, with 17 bases in between. Per the germline V gene, CDR1 is LGHNA and CDR2 is YNFKEQ. The CDR3 DNA sequence: TGTGCCAGCAGCCAGCCTACGGGGGTTGGGGATGAAAAACTGTTTTTT. It yields the protein CASSQPTGVGDEKLFF.

This chain uses TRBV29-1 with TRBJ1-5; no clear D gene. The CDR3 covers 13 residues. In germline, CDR1 is SQVTM, CDR2 ANQGSEA. Trimming shortened V by 4 bases and J by 5 bases, and 12 bases separated the two germline ends. The CDR3: CSVGHGEDQPQHF. In nucleotides, the CDR3 is TGCAGCGTTGGACACGGGGAGGATCAGCCCCAGCATTTT.

This clonotype occurred many times. The genes are TRBV7-6 and TRBJ1-4; TRBD1 agrees at 9 bases. Germline V CDR1 and CDR2: SGHVS, FNYEAQ. With 1 base clipped from V and 8 bases from J, the junction kept 2 bases outside the gene matches. The CDR3 runs 14 residues. CDR3 sequence reads: CASSLVGQGEKLFF. CDR3 nucleotide sequence: TGTGCCAGCAGCTTAGTCGGACAGGGGGAAAAACTGTTTTTT.

This clonotype has ten or more counts. The rearrangement joins TRBV7-9 to TRBJ2-6; D not certain. Trimming cost V 5 bases and J 0 bases, with 8 bases left between them. Germline V lookup: CDR1 SEHNR, CDR2 FQNEAQ (reference sequence). This CDR3 has 15 residues. Here the CDR3 DNA reads TGTGCCAGCAGCCCGTTCCCCTCTGGGGCCAACGTCCTGACTTTC. Translation gives CASSPFPSGANVLTF.

This chain uses TRBV5-1 with TRBJ2-3; 8 bases align to TRBD1. V shed 0 bases and J 0 bases; nucleotides not matched to a gene: 6. Germline V gene lookup returns CDR1 SGHRS and CDR2 YFSETQ. The CDR3 covers 17 residues. CDR3 in amino acids: CASSLGDRTPSTDTQYF. The CDR3 DNA reads as TGCGCCAGCAGCTTGGGGGACAGGACCCCTAGCACAGATACGCAGTATTTT.

This chain links TRBV6-4 with TRBJ2-2; 7 bases line up with TRBD1. The CDR3 is 15 amino acids. The germline V gene encodes CDR1 MRHNA and CDR2 SNTAGT. J lost 0 bases, V lost 6 bases, and 4 bases had no gene match. Here the CDR3 reads CASSRQGPNTGELFF. Here the CDR3 DNA reads TGTGCCAGCAGCCGACAGGGACCGAACACCGGGGAGCTGTTTTTT.

J is TRBJ1-6 and V is TRBV27; TRBD1 might be the D (5 bases). The CDR3 is 18 amino acids. CDR1 is MNHEY, CDR2 SMNVEV, per germline (reference sequence). V lost 7 bases to trimming and J lost 3 bases, with 22 bases between them. CDR3 sequence reads: CASKTRAQGAIYNSPLHF. The CDR3 nucleotides read TGTGCCAGCAAGACCCGCGCCCAAGGGGCCATCTATAATTCACCCCTCCACTTT.